Shown below are 3 T cell receptor beta chains from a single sample sequenced in a study of blood T cell repertoires in COVID-19. Profiled with immunoSEQ multiplex PCR; TCRdb holds only in-frame clones, not every one. The sample holds approximately 150,000 clones, over 70% seen once. Sequenced material: PBMCs or T cells enriched from blood (not recorded which). Receptor source: a woman in her thirties or forties with acute COVID-19.

The rearrangement joins TRBV2 to TRBJ1-2; 10 bases agree with TRBD1. CDR1 is SNHLY, CDR2 FYNNEI, per germline. The junction had 7 bases not matched to a gene; V was cut back by 5 bases and J by 13 bases. The CDR3 is 12 amino acids. CDR3 amino acids: CASSPDRGKITF. The CDR3 DNA sequence: TGTGCCAGCAGTCCGGACAGGGGGAAGATCACCTTC.

This clone turned up a few times. V is TRBV14 and J is TRBJ2-1; 10 bases are shared with TRBD2. CDR1 and CDR2 from the germline V gene are SGHDN and FVKESK. The trim removed 2 bases at V and 3 bases at J, leaving 4 bases unmatched. The CDR3 sequence is 16 residues long. The CDR3 here is CASSQLAGVFYNEQFF. CDR3 bases: TGTGCCAGCAGCCAACTAGCGGGAGTATTCTACAATGAGCAGTTCTTC.

The genes are TRBV28 and TRBJ2-1; 7 nucleotides align to TRBD2. The length of the CDR3 is 16 residues. Per germline, CDR1 MDHEN and CDR2 SYDVKM. Trimming took 7 bases from V and 0 from J; bases not matched to a gene: 9. CDR3 nucleotides: TGTGCCAGCACTCAGAGCGGGACCTACTCCTACAATGAGCAGTTCTTC. Protein sequence: CASTQSGTYSYNEQFF.